The 21 T cell receptor beta chains below come from one sample, sequenced in a study of blood T cell repertoires in COVID-19. Clones were read by immunoSEQ multiplex PCR, and TCRdb kept only the in-frame ones, dropping some. The sample lists about 190,000 clones; more than 75% were seen once. Material for sequencing was peripheral blood. The receptors here all came from a man aged 35-49 years with active or convalescent COVID-19.

The rearrangement links TRBV2 to TRBJ1-3; tentatively, D is TRBD1 (5 bases). The CDR3 contains 14 residues. Germline V gene lookup returns CDR1 SNHLY and CDR2 FYNNEI. V lost 4 bases to trimming and J lost 8 bases, with 15 bases between them. In DNA, the CDR3 is TGTGCCAGCAGTGGAAGCGGGGGTGGGGACACCATATATTTT. Its protein product is CASSGSGGGDTIYF.

The J gene is TRBJ2-5, the V gene TRBV7-2, with TRBD2 matching over 9 bases. V was clipped by 3 bases and J by 3 bases; unmatched bases: 8. CDR3 size: 16 residues. CDR1 is SGHTA, CDR2 FQGNSA, per germline. CDR3 nucleotide sequence: TGTGCCAGCAGCTTCGGTAGCGGGGGATGGAAAGAGACCCAGTACTTC. This encodes CASSFGSGGWKETQYF.

The chain is built from TRBV27 and TRBJ2-7; D remains ambiguous. Trimming left V 4 bases short and J 2 bases short, with 9 bases between. The germline V gene has CDR1 MNHEY and CDR2 SMNVEV (reference sequence). The CDR3 has 13 residues. CDR3 in DNA: TGTGCCAGCAGTTCGTCGGGTCCCTACGAGCAGTACTTC. Translation: CASSSSGPYEQYF.

V usage is TRBV24-1 and J usage is TRBJ2-7; D perhaps matches TRBD1 (6 bases). V was cut by 1 base and J by 2 bases, with 8 bases left in between. The V gene's germline CDR1 is KGHDR and CDR2 SFDVKD. CDR3 length: 14 amino acids. The CDR3, as DNA: TGTGCCACCAGTGATTTCGGACAGCCCTACGAGCAGTACTTC. Residues: CATSDFGQPYEQYF.

The chain employs TRBV6-6 and TRBJ2-5; D gene unclear. CDR1 and CDR2 from the germline V gene are MNHNY and SVGAGI (reference sequence). The CDR3 runs to 15 residues. V was clipped by 6 bases and J by 5 bases, with 19 bases between them. DNA of the CDR3: TGTGCCAGCAGCCCGACCGTCCTTCGGGTGGAGACCCAGTACTTC. This translates into CASSPTVLRVETQYF.

The CDR3 nucleotides are TGTGCCAGCAGTGGAACAGGGGGCACGAGCAATCAGCCCCAGCATTTT. This translates into CASSGTGGTSNQPQHF. The rearrangement links TRBV6-1 to TRBJ1-5; TRBD1 matches 9 bases. V dropped 4 bases and J dropped 1; count of bases not matched to a gene: 5. This CDR3 contains 16 residues. Germline CDR1 MNHNS, CDR2 SASEGT.

This clone appeared a single time. This chain uses TRBV3-1 (or the pseudogene TRBV3-2) with TRBJ2-1, with 11 bases matching TRBD2. The V gene's germline CDR1 is LGHDT and CDR2 YNNKEL (reference sequence). The CDR3 sequence is 16 residues long. The J segment lost 5 bases and the V segment lost 3 bases, leaving 6 bases of the junction unmatched. The CDR3 coding sequence is TGTGCCAGCAGCCATCAGTTTAGCGGGGGGGACAATGAGCAGTTCTTC. Protein product: CASSHQFSGGDNEQFF.

This sequence joins TRBV6-6 and TRBJ1-1; TRBD1 aligns across 9 bases. Germline V gene sequence: CDR1 MNHNY, CDR2 SVGAGI (reference sequence). The ends lost 6 bases at V and 5 bases at J; junction bases unmatched: 13. The CDR3 runs 16 residues. CDR3 coding DNA: TGTGCCAGCAGAAAAACAGGGGGCGATGCCGGTACTGAAGCTTTCTTT. Encoded protein: CASRKTGGDAGTEAFF.

The genes are TRBV13 and TRBJ2-3; TRBD1 might be the D (6 bases). The CDR3 consists of 14 residues. Trimming removed 4 bases from V and 4 bases from J, with 12 bases in between. Per the germline V gene, CDR1 is PRHDT and CDR2 is FYEKMQ (reference sequence). The CDR3 DNA sequence: TGTGCCAGCAGCTCTTCTCAGGGGCCAGATACGCAGTATTTT. Residues: CASSSSQGPDTQYF.

The chain employs TRBV7-8 and TRBJ1-5, with D unresolved. V was pared by 6 bases and J by 4 bases, with 7 bases between. There are 12 residues in the CDR3. CDR1 is SGHVS and CDR2 is FQNEAQ in the germline V gene. The CDR3 bases are TGTGCCAGCAGTACAGAAAATCAGCCCCAGCATTTT. Its translation: CASSTENQPQHF.

The chain is built from TRBV6-1 and TRBJ2-2; TRBD2 might be the D (6 bases). Germline V CDR1 and CDR2: MNHNS, SASEGT. This CDR3 has 15 residues. With 2 bases removed from V and 3 bases from J, the gap between germline ends came to 10 bases. CDR3 DNA sequence: TGTGCCAGCAGTGAAAGTGGGGGGTACACCGGGGAGCTGTTTTTT. It yields the protein CASSESGGYTGELFF.

This sequence joins TRBV6-5 and TRBJ2-1, with D possibly matching TRBD1 (6 bases). This CDR3 is built from 15 residues. V lost 5 bases, J lost 0 bases, and 11 bases lay in between. Germline V lookup: CDR1 MNHEY, CDR2 SVGAGI. CDR3 in DNA: TGTGCCAGCAGTCACGGGACACCCTCCTACAATGAGCAGTTCTTC. This sequence encodes CASSHGTPSYNEQFF.

The J gene is TRBJ1-5, the V gene TRBV28; 7 bases are a match to TRBD1. This CDR3 region has 14 residues. V was clipped by 5 bases and J by 1 base; unmatched bases: 2. Germline loops: CDR1 MDHEN, CDR2 SYDVKM. The CDR3 protein is CASSAGGSNQPQHF. The CDR3 DNA reads TGTGCCAGCAGTGCAGGGGGAAGCAATCAGCCCCAGCATTTT.

The V gene is TRBV11-2, the J gene TRBJ1-2, with D possibly matching TRBD1 (6 bases). V was trimmed by 2 bases and J by 7 bases, leaving 14 bases between them. Germline CDR1 SGHAT, CDR2 FQNNGV. The CDR3 runs to 14 residues. CDR3 in amino acids: CASSLTTGSSGYTF. The CDR3 DNA sequence: TGTGCCAGCAGCTTAACGACAGGCTCCAGTGGCTACACCTTC.

This clone has more than one count but fewer than ten. The chain has TRBV18 and TRBJ1-4; D gene uncertain. This CDR3 has 14 residues. The V end lost 2 bases, the J end lost 6 bases, and 10 bases lay between the germline ends. Germline loops: CDR1 KGHSH, CDR2 LQKENI. The CDR3 DNA sequence: TGTGCCAGCTCACCAGGAGCAGTTGATGAAAAACTGTTTTTT. It yields the protein CASSPGAVDEKLFF.

This clone was seen a single time. The chain employs TRBV7-9 and TRBJ2-1; weak D call: TRBD2 (6 bases). The CDR3 covers 15 residues. V lost 2 bases, J lost 8 bases, and 16 bases lay in between. Germline V gene lookup returns CDR1 SEHNR and CDR2 FQNEAQ (reference sequence). This chain's CDR3 is CASSLRGMGVDEQFF. CDR3 coding DNA: TGTGCCAGCAGCTTACGGGGGATGGGGGTCGATGAGCAGTTCTTC.

The chain employs TRBV5-6 and TRBJ2-3, with TRBD1 as a possible D gene (6 bases). The CDR3 sequence is 15 residues long. V dropped 7 bases and J dropped 1 base, with 16 bases sitting between them. Germline V gene data show CDR1 as SGHDT and CDR2 as YYEEEE. CDR3 protein: CASWGLGHRTDTQYF. Written as DNA, the CDR3 is TGTGCCAGCTGGGGATTGGGACACCGCACAGATACGCAGTATTTT.

Details on this clone: Other DNA sequences of this sample code for an identical CDR3. CDR3 sequence: CASSLAGNYGYTF. DNA of the CDR3: TGTGCCAGCAGCTTGGCAGGGAACTATGGCTACACCTTC. V gene TRBV5-4 combines with J gene TRBJ1-2, with D perhaps matching TRBD1 (5 bases). Per germline, CDR1 SGHNT and CDR2 YYREEE (reference sequence). The CDR3 extends over 13 amino acids. With 0 bases removed from V and 2 bases from J, the gap between germline ends came to 5 bases.

The chain is built from TRBV7-9 and TRBJ2-5, with a weak D call TRBD1 (5 bases). Trimming cost V 4 bases and J 5 bases, with 5 bases left between them. The CDR3 loop spans 11 amino acids. Germline values: CDR1 SEHNR, CDR2 FQNEAQ (reference sequence). CDR3 residues: CASSSGETQYF. The CDR3 DNA follows: TGTGCCAGCAGCTCAGGGGAGACCCAGTACTTC.

V usage is TRBV5-5 and J usage is TRBJ2-1; 10 nucleotides align to TRBD2. V lost 4 bases to trimming and J lost 8 bases; unmatched junction nucleotides: 9. The CDR3 sequence is 15 residues long. Per germline, CDR1 SGHKS and CDR2 YYEKEE (reference sequence). DNA for the CDR3: TGTGCCAGCAGCACCTTAGCGGGGGGTACCCATGAGCAGTTCTTC. Translating gives CASSTLAGGTHEQFF.

Worth noting for this clone: The identical CDR3 is also encoded by other nucleotide sequences in the sample. The chain has TRBV29-1 and TRBJ1-2; 10 bases map to TRBD1. This CDR3 has 13 amino acids. The J segment lost 3 bases and the V segment lost 4 bases, leaving 2 bases of the junction unmatched. Germline loops: CDR1 SQVTM, CDR2 ANQGSEA. CDR3 nucleotides: TGCAGCGTTGTCGGACAGGGGGACTATGGCTACACCTTC. As protein: CSVVGQGDYGYTF.